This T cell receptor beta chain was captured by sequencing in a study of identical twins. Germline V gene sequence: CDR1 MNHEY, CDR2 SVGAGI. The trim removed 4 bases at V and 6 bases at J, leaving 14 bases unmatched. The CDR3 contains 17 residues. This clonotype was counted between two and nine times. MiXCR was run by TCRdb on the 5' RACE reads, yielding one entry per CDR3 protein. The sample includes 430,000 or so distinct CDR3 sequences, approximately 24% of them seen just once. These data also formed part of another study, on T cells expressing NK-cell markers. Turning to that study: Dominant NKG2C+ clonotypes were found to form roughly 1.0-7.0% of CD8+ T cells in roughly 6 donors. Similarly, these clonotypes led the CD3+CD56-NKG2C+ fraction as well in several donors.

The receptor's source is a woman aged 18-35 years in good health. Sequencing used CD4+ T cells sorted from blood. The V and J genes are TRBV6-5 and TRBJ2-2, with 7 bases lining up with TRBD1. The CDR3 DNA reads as TGTGCCAGCAGTTCCCGCCTCCGACAGGGCAGGGCCGGGGAGCTGTTTTTT. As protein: CASSSRLRQGRAGELFF.